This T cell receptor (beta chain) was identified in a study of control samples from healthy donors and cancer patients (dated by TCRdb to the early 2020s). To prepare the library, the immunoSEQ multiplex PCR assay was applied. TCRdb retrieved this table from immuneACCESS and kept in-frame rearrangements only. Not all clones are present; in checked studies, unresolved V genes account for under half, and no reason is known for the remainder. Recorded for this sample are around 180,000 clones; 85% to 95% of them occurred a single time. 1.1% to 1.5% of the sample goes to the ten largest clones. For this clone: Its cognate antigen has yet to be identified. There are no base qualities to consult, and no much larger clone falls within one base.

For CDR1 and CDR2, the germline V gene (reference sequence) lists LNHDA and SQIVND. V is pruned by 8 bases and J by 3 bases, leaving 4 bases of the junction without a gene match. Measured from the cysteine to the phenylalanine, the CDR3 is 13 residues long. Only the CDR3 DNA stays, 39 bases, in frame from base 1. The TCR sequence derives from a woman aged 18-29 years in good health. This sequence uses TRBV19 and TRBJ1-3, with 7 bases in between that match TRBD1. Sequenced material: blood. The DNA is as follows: TGTGCCAGTGGGACAGTGGGTGGAAACACCATATATTTT. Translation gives CASGTVGGNTIYF.